Following are 24 T cell receptor beta chains from one sample sequenced in a study of post-analysis software for immune sequencing data. For these TCRs, the target antigens are not known. Tagging with unique molecular identifiers was a feature of the TCR beta cDNA libraries. MiXCR, run by TCRdb on the PCR reads, gives a single entry per CDR3 protein. The sample consists of 600,000 to 750,000 distinct CDR3 sequences, roughly three fifths of them appearing once. Study observations and caveats: TRBV segments more frequent in patients than in controls numbered about five and included TRBV5-6, TRBV5-1 and TRBV20-1.

The sample consisted of blood. These receptors all stem from a girl aged 2 to 9 with multiple sclerosis.

The rearrangement joins TRBV27 to TRBJ2-3; 8 nucleotides align to TRBD1. Per the germline V gene, CDR1 is MNHEY and CDR2 is SMNVEV (reference sequence). The CDR3 length is 15 residues. Unmatched junction bases numbered 5, after V lost 3 bases and J lost 3 bases. The CDR3 region has the DNA TGTGCCAGCAGTTTGTCCAGGGGGCGAACAGATACGCAGTATTTT. Protein sequence: CASSLSRGRTDTQYF.

This chain connects TRBV27 to TRBJ2-5; the D call may be TRBD1 or TRBD2 (5 bases each). The CDR3 has 14 residues. From germline, CDR1 is MNHEY and CDR2 SMNVEV (reference sequence). The ends were cut back, 4 bases at V and 1 base at J, with 10 bases in the middle. CDR3 sequence: CASSWAGTQETQYF. DNA of the CDR3: TGTGCCAGCAGTTGGGCTGGGACCCAAGAGACCCAGTACTTC.

The chain is built from TRBV6-6 and TRBJ1-1, with a tentative D call TRBD1 (5 bases). This CDR3 contains 13 residues. The germline V gene has CDR1 MNHNY and CDR2 SVGAGI (reference sequence). Trimming cost V 2 bases and J 10 bases, with 14 bases left between them. The CDR3 nucleotides are TGTGCCAGCAGTTACGAGAGGGGATCGCGAGCTTTCTTT. Its translation is CASSYERGSRAFF.

V is TRBV24-1 and J is TRBJ2-1; TRBD1 matches 11 bases. Germline V gene lookup returns CDR1 KGHDR and CDR2 SFDVKD. The V gene end was trimmed by 2 bases and the J gene end by 2 bases; junction bases not matched to a gene: 1. The CDR3 consists of 16 residues. This CDR3 reads CATSDSGQGAYNEQFF. CDR3 nucleotide sequence: TGTGCCACCAGTGATTCGGGACAGGGGGCCTACAATGAGCAGTTCTTC.

This clonotype was seen many times. V usage is TRBV29-1 and J usage is TRBJ1-2; TRBD1 is a possible D gene (5 bases). CDR3 length equals 11 residues. Germline loops: CDR1 SQVTM, CDR2 ANQGSEA. The V end was cut by 6 bases, the J end by 4 bases, with 9 bases between. CDR3 sequence: CSVGLGYGYTF. The CDR3 DNA reads as TGCAGCGTGGGACTGGGCTATGGCTACACCTTC.

The CDR3 DNA sequence: TGTGCCAGCAGTTACCCGGAAATGGCCTATAATTCACCCCTCCACTTT. Translating it yields CASSYPEMAYNSPLHF. The J gene is TRBJ1-6, the V gene TRBV6-2 or TRBV6-3; D remains unclear. This CDR3 has 16 amino acids. V was clipped by 2 bases and J by 2 bases, with 10 bases between them. Germline V gives CDR1 MNHEY, CDR2 SVGEGT.

The chain combines TRBV4-3 with TRBJ1-6, with TRBD1 matching 7 bases. The V and J ends lost 2 bases and 10 bases, in that order; junction bases with no gene match: 5. This CDR3 is built from 14 residues. The V gene's germline CDR1 is LGHNA and CDR2 YSLEER. The CDR3 here is CASSQRQGDSPLHF. The CDR3 bases are TGCGCCAGCAGCCAAAGACAGGGCGACTCACCCCTCCACTTT.

This clonotype came up once. This sequence joins TRBV20-1 and TRBJ2-5; no definite D call. Trimming took 5 bases from V and 5 from J, leaving 15 bases between them. Germline-derived CDR1 and CDR2 are DFQATT and SNEGSKA (reference sequence). The CDR3 has 13 residues. This CDR3 is CSAPALVGETQYF. CDR3 bases: TGCAGTGCTCCAGCATTAGTTGGGGAGACCCAGTACTTC.

This chain links TRBV29-1 with TRBJ2-6, with a tentative D call TRBD1 (6 bases). The length of the CDR3 is 18 residues. The V gene's germline CDR1 is SQVTM and CDR2 ANQGSEA. With 3 bases removed from V and 0 bases from J, the gap between germline ends came to 18 bases. In nucleotides, the CDR3 is TGCAGCGTTGAGAAACAGGGCCTGCCCGGCTCTGGGGCCAACGTCCTGACTTTC. This translates into CSVEKQGLPGSGANVLTF. Full variable domain (rest looked up from reference TRBV29-1 and TRBJ2-6): SAVISQKPSRDICQRGTSLTIQCQVDSQVTMMFWYRQQPGQSLTLIATANQGSEATYESGFVIDKFPISRPNLTFSTLTVSNMSPEDSSIYLCSVEKQGLPGSGANVLTFGAGSRLTVL.

V usage is TRBV5-1 and J usage is TRBJ2-3; D perhaps matches TRBD1 (5 bases). Germline V gene sequence: CDR1 SGHRS, CDR2 YFSETQ. The ends were cut back, 2 bases at V and 0 bases at J, with 10 bases in the middle. This CDR3 has 15 residues. The CDR3 protein is CASSLQVSSTDTQYF. The CDR3 DNA is TGCGCCAGCAGCTTACAGGTATCAAGCACAGATACGCAGTATTTT.

CDR3 sequence (DNA): TGTGCCAGCAGTGACTCGGCGGCTGGCGGAAGCACAGATACGCAGTATTTT. This codes for CASSDSAAGGSTDTQYF. This chain links TRBV6-4 with TRBJ2-3; D remains unclear. Germline V gives CDR1 MRHNA, CDR2 SNTAGT. Deletions cut 0 bases from V and 0 bases from J, with 13 bases between. The CDR3 contains 17 residues.

This clonotype appeared a few times. The rearrangement joins TRBV24-1 to TRBJ2-1, with D possibly matching TRBD1 (5 bases). This CDR3 comprises 15 residues. The V and J ends lost 3 bases and 2 bases respectively, with 10 bases between them. CDR1 KGHDR and CDR2 SFDVKD come from the germline V gene. CDR3 DNA: TGTGCCACCAGTGATGCCAGGGCGCCCTACAATGAGCAGTTCTTC. Protein product: CATSDARAPYNEQFF.

In its sample, this clonotype was seen a few times. In nucleotides, the CDR3 is TGTGCCAGCTCACCACAGACAGAGAACACTGAAGCTTTCTTT. Protein product: CASSPQTENTEAFF. This sequence joins TRBV18 and TRBJ1-1, with a weak D call TRBD1 (5 bases). The V gene's germline CDR1 is KGHSH and CDR2 LQKENI. CDR3 length equals 14 residues. Trimming took 1 base from V and 1 from J, leaving 7 bases between them. The whole variable domain, filled in from reference TRBV18 and TRBJ1-1, reads NAGVMQNPRHLVRRRGQEARLRCSPMKGHSHVYWYRQLPEEGLKFMVYLQKENIIDESGMPKERFSAEFPKEGPSILRIQQVVRGDSAAYFCASSPQTENTEAFFGQGTRLTVV.

This clonotype was seen more than once but under ten times. The gene calls are TRBV9 and TRBJ2-4, with TRBD2 as a possible D gene (5 bases). The V gene lost 4 bases and the J gene lost 7 bases, with 12 bases spanning the gap. The CDR3 has 13 amino acids. In germline, CDR1 is SGDLS, CDR2 YYNGEE. Written as DNA, the CDR3 is TGTGCCAGCAGCTTTACCGGGGAGAACATTCAGTACTTC. It is translated as CASSFTGENIQYF.

This clonotype was seen ten or more times. One end of the junction fails to match germline, which may point to a read error. The genes are TRBV5-1 and TRBJ2-5, with 8 bases fitting TRBD2. The germline V gene has CDR1 SGHRS and CDR2 YFSETQ. The CDR3 loop spans 13 amino acids. The CDR3 loop reads CASSLAGGETQYF. In nucleotides, the CDR3 is TGTGCCAGCAGCTTGGCGGGGGGTGAGACCCAGTACTTC.

The J gene is TRBJ2-5, the V gene TRBV15; 7 bases fit TRBD1. Trimming took 1 base from V and 5 from J; bases not matched to a gene: 7. The CDR3 is 15 amino acids. Germline CDR1 is LNHNV and CDR2 is YYDKDF (reference sequence). In nucleotides, the CDR3 is TGTGCCACCAGCAGAGGGGGACAGACGGGGGAGACCCAGTACTTC. It codes for CATSRGGQTGETQYF.

The CDR3 DNA is TGCAGTGCTAGAGTAGTCAATAGCGGGACCCCTGGGAAAAACATTCAGTACTTC. Amino acid sequence: CSARVVNSGTPGKNIQYF. The rearrangement links TRBV20-1 to TRBJ2-4, with 8 positions matching TRBD2. Losses at the gene ends were 1 base for V and 4 bases for J; bases not matched to a gene: 15. This CDR3 spans 18 amino acids. Germline lookup yields CDR1 DFQATT and CDR2 SNEGSKA (reference sequence).

The J gene is TRBJ2-4, the V gene TRBV20-1, with 9 bases fitting TRBD1. The V gene end was trimmed by 4 bases and the J gene end by 6 bases; junction bases not matched to a gene: 10. The CDR3 totals 15 residues. CDR1 is DFQATT and CDR2 is SNEGSKA in the germline V gene (reference sequence). In DNA, the CDR3 is TGCAGTGCTACACCCGGGACAGGGAGCGGAAACATTCAGTACTTC. This codes for CSATPGTGSGNIQYF.

Note on this clonotype: Given the absence of the conserved phenylalanine or tryptophan at the CDR3 end, a read error is likely. The V call is TRBV4-3, the J call TRBJ1-5; D unresolved. Trimming cost V 0 bases and J 7 bases, with 16 bases left between them. Germline V CDR1 and CDR2: LGHNA, YSLEER. This CDR3 comprises 16 residues. The DNA for the CDR3 is TGCGCCAGCAGCCAAGAAGGCGGGTCTCCGGGGCAGCCCCAGCATTAT. This translates into CASSQEGGSPGQPQHY.

This chain uses TRBV2 with TRBJ2-7; unclear D gene. The DNA matches TRBJ2-5 better at its end, which makes the J call doubtful. This CDR3 comprises 13 residues. Germline assignment: CDR1 SNHLY and CDR2 FYNNEI. The CDR3 sequence is CASSEAVTETQYF. CDR3 nucleotide sequence: TGTGCCAGCAGTGAAGCGGTGACGGAGACCCAGTACTTC.

This clonotype was detected a few times. One end of the junction is discordant with germline, which a read error may explain. The chain is built from TRBV7-7 and TRBJ2-2; D not certain. The CDR3 spans 13 residues. CDR1 and CDR2 from the germline V gene are SSHAT and FNYEAQ (reference sequence). The CDR3: CASSRNPTGELFF. CDR3 bases: TGTGCTAGCAGCCGAAATCCGACCGGGGAGCTGTTTTTT.

The gene calls are TRBV4-1 and TRBJ1-2; a possible D gene is TRBD1 (6 bases). V lost 2 bases to trimming and J lost 2 bases, with 12 bases between them. The CDR3 sequence is 15 residues long. Germline V gene sequence: CDR1 MGHRA, CDR2 YSYEKL. As DNA, the CDR3 is TGCGCCAGCAGCCAAATACAGGGCCCGAACTATGGCTACACCTTC. Translating gives CASSQIQGPNYGYTF.

The genes are TRBV7-9 and TRBJ2-1; 11 bases are shared with TRBD2. The germline V gene has CDR1 SEHNR and CDR2 FQNEAQ (reference sequence). The CDR3 spans 18 residues. V lost 4 bases, J lost 5 bases, and 13 bases stayed unmatched. CDR3 coding DNA: TGTGCCAGCAGCTCCCTGTTCCTGGTAGCGGGGGGGCACAATGAGCAGTTCTTC. This gives the protein CASSSLFLVAGGHNEQFF.

This sequence joins TRBV7-9 and TRBJ2-3; D gene uncertain. The CDR3 is made up of 14 amino acids. The V gene's germline CDR1 is SEHNR and CDR2 FQNEAQ (reference sequence). V gave up 3 bases and J gave up 12 bases, with 19 bases separating them. The CDR3 loop is CASSLVSSGPPQYF. The DNA for the CDR3 is TGTGCCAGCAGCTTGGTCTCATCCGGGCCTCCCCAGTATTTT.